The present T cell receptor (beta chain) was sequenced within a study of cytomegalovirus exposure and HLA in healthy donors. Study as a whole: An analysis done earlier identified some 120 million unique TCR beta sequences from about 180 million T cells.

Comment on this clone: Its target is unknown.

Trimming at V came to 0 bases and at J to 1 base, leaving 2 bases not matched to a gene. The CDR3 totals 17 residues. CDR1 LGHNA and CDR2 YSLEER come from the germline V gene. Use of 60 Vbeta and 13 Jbeta primers characterized the PCR. The assay was immunoSEQ multiplex PCR, and TCRdb's table has in-frame clones only and misses some. The sample table sets out about 170,000 clones. Study findings and constraints: An analysis done earlier found most TCR beta V segments productive about 87% or about 30% of the time. Later analysis placed DRB1 highest and HLA-C lowest in TCR association rates, which differed by HLA locus.

This clonotype was obtained from a woman under 30 in good health and CMV-seropositive. What was sequenced was PBMCs. The chain carries TRBV4-3 and TRBJ2-6, with TRBD2 matching 8 bases. CDR3 DNA sequence: TGCGCCAGCAGCCAAGACTCGGGGGGGTCTGGGGCCAACGTCCTGACTTTC. Translating gives CASSQDSGGSGANVLTF.